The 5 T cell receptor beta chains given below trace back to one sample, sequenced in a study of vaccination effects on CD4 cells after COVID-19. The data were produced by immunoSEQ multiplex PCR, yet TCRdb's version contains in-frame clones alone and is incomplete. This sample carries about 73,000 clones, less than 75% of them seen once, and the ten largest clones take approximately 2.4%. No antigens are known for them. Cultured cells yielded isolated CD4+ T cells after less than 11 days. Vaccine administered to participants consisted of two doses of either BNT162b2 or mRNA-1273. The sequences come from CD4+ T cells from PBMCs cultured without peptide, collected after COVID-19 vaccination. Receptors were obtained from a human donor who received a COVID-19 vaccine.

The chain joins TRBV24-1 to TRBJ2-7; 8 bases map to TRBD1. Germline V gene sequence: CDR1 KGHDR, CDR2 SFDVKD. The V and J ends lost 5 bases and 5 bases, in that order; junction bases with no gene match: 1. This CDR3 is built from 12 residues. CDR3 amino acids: CATSGQGHEQYV. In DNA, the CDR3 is TGTGCCACCAGTGGACAGGGGCACGAGCAGTACGTC.

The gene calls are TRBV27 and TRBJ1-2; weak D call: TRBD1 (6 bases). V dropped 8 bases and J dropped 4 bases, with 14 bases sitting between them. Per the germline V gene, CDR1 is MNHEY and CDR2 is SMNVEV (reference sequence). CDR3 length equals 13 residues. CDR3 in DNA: TGTGCCAGCGGTACGAACAGGGCCTATGGCTACACCTTC. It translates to CASGTNRAYGYTF.

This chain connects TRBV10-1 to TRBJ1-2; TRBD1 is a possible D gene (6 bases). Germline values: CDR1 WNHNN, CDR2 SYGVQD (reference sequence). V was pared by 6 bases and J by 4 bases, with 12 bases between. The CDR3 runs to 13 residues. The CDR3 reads CASSPTGTYGYTF. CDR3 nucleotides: TGCGCCAGCAGCCCTACAGGGACCTATGGCTACACCTTC.

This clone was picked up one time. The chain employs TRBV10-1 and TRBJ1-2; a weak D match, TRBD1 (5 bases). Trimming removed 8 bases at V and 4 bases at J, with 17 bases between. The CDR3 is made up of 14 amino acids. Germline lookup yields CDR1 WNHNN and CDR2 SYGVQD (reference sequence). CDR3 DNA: TGCGCCAGCCGCACGCAAGGGACCTCCTATGGCTACACCTTC. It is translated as CASRTQGTSYGYTF.

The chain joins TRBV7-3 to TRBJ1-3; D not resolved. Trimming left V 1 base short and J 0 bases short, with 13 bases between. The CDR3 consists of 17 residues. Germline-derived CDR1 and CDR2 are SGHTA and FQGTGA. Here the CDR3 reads CASSLIRGASSGNTIYF. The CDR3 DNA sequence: TGTGCCAGCAGCTTAATCCGTGGTGCGAGCTCTGGAAACACCATATATTTT.